The clone carrying this T cell receptor (beta chain) was recorded a few times. TCRdb independently ran MiXCR on the 5' RACE reads; one entry per CDR3 protein. The repertoire holds over 130,000 distinct CDR3 sequences, with roughly 8% as singletons. The sample is drawn from a study of T cells after yellow fever vaccination. V was clipped by 5 bases and J by 2 bases, with 11 bases between them. The germline gives CDR1 SGHTA, CDR2 FQGNSA. The CDR3 is 14 residues long. Sequenced here: CD4+ T cells sorted from PBMCs, sampled 5 days after the yellow fever booster vaccination. The V gene is TRBV7-2, the J gene TRBJ2-3, with a tentative D call TRBD1 (6 bases). This sequence was found in a young man who received the YFV17D yellow fever vaccine. The DNA of the CDR3 is TGTGCCAGCAGCCCGGACAGATACACAGATACGCAGTATTTT. Protein sequence: CASSPDRYTDTQYF. The whole variable domain, filled in from reference TRBV7-2 and TRBJ2-3, reads GAGVSQSPSNKVTEKGKDVELRCDPISGHTALYWYRQSLGQGLEFLIYFQGNSAPDKSGLPSDRFSAERTGGSVSTLTIQRTQQEDSAVYLCASSPDRYTDTQYFGPGTRLTVL.